This T cell receptor beta chain was captured by sequencing in a study of shared clonotypes between healthy human individuals. Study context: Each donor's CD8 memory used one plate, CD8 naive two, each CD4 subset three.

Donors, without exception, were Caucasian adults residing in Nashville, Tennessee. To make CD8 memory, CD45RO+ cells were put together with CCR7-negative CD45RA+ TemRA cells. Only in-frame clones appear in the TCRdb table, and some are missing; sequencing was by immunoSEQ multiplex PCR. The profile shows about 92,000 clones, almost 70% of them singletons. Sequencing used memory CD8+ T cells sorted from blood. Subset indicated: CD45RO+ cells pooled with CCR7-negative TemRA cells. The clonotype originates from a man aged 25 to 40 in good health.

The CDR3 nucleotides are TGTGCCAGCAGTTGGGACAGGGATAATTCACCCCTCCACTTT. It is translated as CASSWDRDNSPLHF. The chain has TRBV28 and TRBJ1-6; 9 bases map to TRBD1. CDR1 is MDHEN and CDR2 is SYDVKM in the germline V gene. This CDR3 is 14 amino acids long. V dropped 4 bases and J dropped 5; count of bases not matched to a gene: 0. Based on the CDR3 plus reference TRBV28 and TRBJ1-6, the full variable domain is DVKVTQSSRYLVKRTGEKVFLECVQDMDHENMFWYRQDPGLGLRLIYFSYDVKMKEKGDIPEGYSVSREKKERFSLILESASTNQTSMYLCASSWDRDNSPLHFGNGTRLTVT.